Included here is one TCR beta chain sequence, with context. Its antigen is still unknown. This entry belongs to a study of post-analysis software for immune sequencing data. Turning to the study itself: Multiple sclerosis in the patients followed relapsing-remitting, secondary progressive and progressive-relapsing courses.

Built from TCR beta cDNA, the libraries had unique molecular identifiers in them. TCRdb processed the PCR reads anew with MiXCR; each CDR3 protein has one entry. The sample records some 690,000 distinct CDR3 sequences, 30% being singletons. Study observations and caveats: Multiple sclerosis patients showed significantly lower normalized Chao1 diversity than controls did.

The sample was blood. This receptor was obtained from a girl between 10 and 17 years old with multiple sclerosis.

The CDR3 loop reads CASSLAVGLYGYTF. The CDR3 region has the DNA TGTGCCAGCAGCTTAGCGGTGGGCCTCTATGGCTACACCTTC. This chain joins TRBV7-8 and TRBJ1-2; D remains unclear. V dropped 0 bases and J dropped 4 bases, with 9 bases sitting between them. CDR1 is SGHVS and CDR2 is FQNEAQ in the germline V gene. The CDR3 has 14 amino acids.